This is a list of T cell receptor beta chains from one sample in a study of T cell changes during pregnancy in multiple sclerosis. Method: immunoSEQ multiplex PCR; TCRdb's copy keeps in-frame clones and lacks some. The table has approximately 37,000 clones, around 93% seen once; the top ten hold over 0.55%. Sequencing was performed on CD4+ T cells from peripheral blood mononuclear cells, taken in the third trimester of pregnancy. These receptors all come from a female donor with multiple sclerosis, enrolled in a pregnancy study. The CDR3 runs from the conserved cysteine through the conserved F or W. D genes are given only for firm matches. Rows may omit the clone size; those that give it use once, few, many or a size class.

.	TRBJ1-2	.	TRBV7-9	CASSIDSYGYTF	TGTGCCAGCAGCATAGACAGCTATGGCTACACCTTC
once	TRBJ2-5	.	TRBV11-1	CASSPRPQETQYF	TGTGCCAGCAGCCCCCGTCCTCAAGAGACCCAGTACTTC
.	TRBJ1-4	TRBD1	TRBV18	CASSLGQVEKLFF	TGTGCCAGCTCATTAGGACAGGTCGAAAAACTGTTTTTT
.	TRBJ2-3	TRBD1	TRBV27	CASSLTPGTATDTQYF	TGTGCCAGCAGTTTAACCCCCGGGACAGCCACAGATACGCAGTATTTT
.	TRBJ2-3	.	TRBV2	CASSERDTQYF	TGTGCCAGCAGTGAGAGAGATACGCAGTATTTT
once	TRBJ2-1	.	TRBV20-1	CSVQDSPLQFF	TGCAGTGTTCAGGACAGTCCGTTGCAGTTCTTC
.	TRBJ1-5	.	TRBV9	CASSVSAVPRPNQPQHF	TGTGCCAGCAGCGTTTCCGCTGTCCCCAGGCCGAATCAGCCCCAGCATTTT
.	TRBJ2-5	TRBD1	TRBV19	CASSPRPGQGAPETQYF	TGTGCCAGTAGCCCGAGACCGGGACAGGGCGCTCCAGAGACCCAGTACTTC
.	TRBJ2-6	TRBD2	TRBV2	CASLGRGHSGANVLTF	TGTGCCAGCCTGGGGAGGGGCCACTCTGGGGCCAACGTCCTGACTTTC
.	TRBJ2-5	TRBD2	TRBV28	CASSLRGTSGSKTQYF	TGTGCCAGCAGTTTAAGGGGGACTAGCGGGAGTAAGACCCAGTACTTC
.	TRBJ2-3	.	TRBV7-2	CASSTYRADTQYF	TGTGCCAGCAGCACCTACAGGGCGGATACGCAGTATTTT
once	TRBJ1-2	TRBD1	TRBV5-1	CASSPGQGSYGYTF	TGCGCCAGCAGCCCAGGACAGGGCAGCTATGGCTACACCTTC
.	TRBJ1-3	.	TRBV29-1	CSATLRTGVNTIYF	TGCAGCGCCACGTTACGCACGGGGGTAAACACCATATATTTT
.	TRBJ2-2	TRBD1	TRBV2	CASTWTGITGELFF	TGTGCCAGCACCTGGACAGGGATAACCGGGGAGCTGTTTTTT
few	TRBJ2-5	TRBD2	TRBV7-2	CASSLAGRGTQETQYF	TGTGCCAGCAGCTTAGCCGGGCGGGGGACCCAAGAGACCCAGTACTTC
few	TRBJ1-2	TRBD1	TRBV5-1	CATRQDRGYGYTF	TGCGCCACCAGGCAGGACAGGGGCTATGGCTACACCTTC
.	TRBJ1-4	TRBD1	TRBV25-1	CASSKDRGLLMSKLFF	TGTGCCAGCAGTAAGGACAGGGGACTTCTAATGTCAAAACTGTTTTTT
.	TRBJ1-1	.	TRBV5-1	CASSLVGTTGTEAFF	TGCGCCAGCAGCTTGGTCGGCACCACGGGCACTGAAGCTTTCTTT
.	TRBJ1-3	.	TRBV18	CASSLGRDRSISGNTIYF	TGTGCCAGCTCCCTCGGGAGGGATCGTTCCATCTCTGGAAACACCATATATTTT
.	TRBJ2-3	.	TRBV18	CASSPELQGRTDTQYF	TGTGCCAGCTCACCGGAGTTACAGGGACGAACAGATACGCAGTATTTT
.	TRBJ2-6	.	TRBV6-1	CASSEMWSSGANVLTF	TGTGCCAGCAGTGAAATGTGGAGCTCTGGGGCCAACGTCCTGACTTTC
.	TRBJ2-5	.	TRBV5-1	CASSLAATEKETQYF	TGCGCCAGCAGCTTAGCTGCGACAGAGAAAGAGACCCAGTACTTC
.	TRBJ2-2	.	TRBV5-1	CASSLDLRTGELFF	TGCGCCAGCAGCTTGGATCTACGGACCGGGGAGCTGTTTTTT
.	TRBJ1-2	TRBD1	TRBV25-1	CASSHQGVERGYTF	TGTGCCAGCAGCCACCAGGGGGTAGAGAGGGGCTACACCTTC
.	TRBJ2-5	.	TRBV4-1	CASSQDWGGEQYF	TGCGCCAGCAGCCAAGATTGGGGTGGGGAGCAGTACTTC
.	TRBJ2-1	.	TRBV14	CASSQRRPNVIPYNEQFF	TGTGCCAGCAGCCAGAGGAGACCCAACGTAATCCCATACAATGAGCAGTTCTTC
.	TRBJ2-7	TRBD1	TRBV28	CASSQDRRKDEQYF	TGTGCCAGCAGTCAGGACAGGCGTAAGGACGAGCAGTACTTC
.	TRBJ1-2	.	TRBV28	CASSSTGNYGYTF	TGTGCCAGCAGTTCCACAGGGAACTATGGCTACACCTTC
.	TRBJ2-1	TRBD2	TRBV7-7	CASSLAGLAGGGNEQFF	TGTGCCAGCAGCTTAGCTGGTCTAGCGGGAGGTGGCAATGAGCAGTTCTTC
.	TRBJ2-7	.	TRBV5-4	CASSLGGAGNYEQYF	TGTGCCAGCAGCCTGGGCGGGGCGGGGAATTACGAGCAGTACTTC
few	TRBJ1-4	TRBD1	TRBV15	CATSRGDRGGEKLFF	TGTGCCACCAGCAGGGGGGACAGAGGGGGGGAAAAACTGTTTTTT
.	TRBJ1-3	TRBD1	TRBV6-6	CASATGEGNTIYF	TGTGCCAGCGCGACAGGGGAAGGAAACACCATATATTTT
.	TRBJ2-3	TRBD1	TRBV27	CASSPYRGSTDTQYF	TGTGCCAGCAGTCCGTACAGGGGGTCCACAGATACGCAGTATTTT
.	TRBJ1-5	.	TRBV11-2	CASRTTHRVTQPQHF	TGTGCCAGCAGGACCACCCACAGGGTCACTCAGCCCCAGCATTTT
.	TRBJ2-7	TRBD1	TRBV19	CASRDPGGNYEQYF	TGTGCCAGTAGGGACCCAGGGGGCAACTACGAGCAGTACTTC
.	TRBJ2-2	TRBD1	TRBV27	CASSSPGTGGTGELFF	TGTGCCAGCAGTTCCCCCGGGACAGGGGGCACCGGGGAGCTGTTTTTT
.	TRBJ2-7	.	TRBV5-4	CASSLKAGYEQYF	TGTGCCAGCAGCTTAAAGGCAGGCTACGAGCAGTACTTC
.	TRBJ1-5	.	TRBV12-5	CASGLGGRGGDQPQHF	TGTGCTAGTGGTTTGGGGGGCCGGGGGGGTGACCAGCCCCAGCATTTT
.	TRBJ2-2	.	TRBV2	CASTKTRKHTGELFF	TGTGCCAGCACCAAGACTAGGAAACACACCGGGGAGCTGTTTTTT
.	TRBJ2-1	TRBD2	TRBV4-1	CASSQGAGVYNEQFF	TGCGCCAGCAGCCAAGGCGCGGGAGTCTACAATGAGCAGTTCTTC
.	TRBJ2-7	.	TRBV5-4	CASSSHPGKSREQYF	TGTGCCAGCAGCTCCCACCCGGGAAAAAGCAGGGAGCAGTACTTC
once	TRBJ1-2	.	TRBV4-3	CASSQDPGIPNYGYTF	TGCGCCAGCAGCCAAGATCCGGGAATTCCTAACTATGGCTACACCTTC
.	TRBJ2-7	.	TRBV9	CASSPGGAYEQYF	TGTGCCAGCAGCCCAGGAGGAGCCTACGAGCAGTACTTC
.	TRBJ1-3	.	TRBV19	CASSGKSGNTIYF	TGTGCCAGTTCAGGGAAGTCTGGAAACACCATATATTTT
.	TRBJ2-7	.	TRBV2	CASSEHRGLYEQYF	TGTGCCAGCAGTGAGCACAGGGGACTCTACGAGCAGTACTTC
.	TRBJ2-7	.	TRBV4-2	CASSDGWGPGNEQYF	TGTGCCAGCAGCGACGGCTGGGGGCCGGGGAACGAGCAGTACTTC
.	TRBJ1-3	.	TRBV14	CASSHGQTGNTIYF	TGTGCCAGCAGCCACGGACAGACTGGAAACACCATATATTTT
.	TRBJ2-7	.	TRBV28	CASSLTPGPKNEQYF	TGTGCCAGCAGTTTAACCCCAGGGCCTAAGAACGAGCAGTACTTC
.	TRBJ2-7	TRBD2	TRBV7-9	CASSSGTSVSYEQYF	TGTGCCAGCAGCTCCGGGACTAGCGTCTCCTACGAGCAGTACTTC
.	TRBJ1-2	.	TRBV25-1	CASSESGVNYGYTF	TGTGCCAGCAGTGAAAGCGGGGTCAACTATGGCTACACCTTC
few	TRBJ1-1	TRBD1	TRBV5-1	CASRDRDTEAFF	TGCGCCAGCCGGGACAGGGACACTGAAGCTTTCTTT
.	TRBJ1-5	.	TRBV28	CASSLFGDQPQHF	TGTGCCAGCAGTTTATTCGGGGATCAGCCCCAGCATTTT
.	TRBJ1-2	.	TRBV5-1	CASSLALGDIRGYTF	TGCGCCAGCAGCTTGGCCCTGGGGGACATACGAGGCTACACCTTC
.	TRBJ2-2	.	TRBV15	CATSRGRNTGELFF	TGTGCCACCAGCAGGGGGAGGAACACCGGGGAGCTGTTTTTT
.	TRBJ2-3	.	TRBV9	CASSVDLSGGTTDTQYF	TGTGCCAGCAGCGTAGACCTCTCAGGGGGGACAACAGATACGCAGTATTTT
.	TRBJ1-2	TRBD1	TRBV18	CASSPEQGIGGYTF	TGTGCCAGCTCACCCGAACAGGGGATCGGCGGCTACACCTTC
.	TRBJ1-2	.	TRBV7-2	CASSLKRGGTYGYTF	TGTGCCAGCAGCTTAAAAAGGGGGGGGACCTATGGCTACACCTTC